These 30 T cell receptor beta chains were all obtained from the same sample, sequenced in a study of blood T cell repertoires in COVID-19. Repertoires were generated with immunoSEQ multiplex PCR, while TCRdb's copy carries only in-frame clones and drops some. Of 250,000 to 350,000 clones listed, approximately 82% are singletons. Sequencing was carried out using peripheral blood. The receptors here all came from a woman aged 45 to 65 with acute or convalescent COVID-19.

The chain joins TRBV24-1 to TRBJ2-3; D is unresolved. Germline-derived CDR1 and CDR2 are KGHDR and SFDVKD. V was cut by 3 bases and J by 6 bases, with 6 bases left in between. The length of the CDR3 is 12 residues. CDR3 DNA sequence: TGTGCCACCAGTGATCCCGGGGATACGCAGTATTTT. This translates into CATSDPGDTQYF.

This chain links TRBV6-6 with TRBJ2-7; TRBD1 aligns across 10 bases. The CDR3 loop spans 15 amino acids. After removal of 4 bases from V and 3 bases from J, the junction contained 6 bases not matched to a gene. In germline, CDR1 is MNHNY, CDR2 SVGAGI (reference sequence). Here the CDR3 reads CASSFRQGALYEQYF. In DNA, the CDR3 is TGTGCCAGCAGTTTCCGACAGGGGGCCCTCTACGAGCAGTACTTC.

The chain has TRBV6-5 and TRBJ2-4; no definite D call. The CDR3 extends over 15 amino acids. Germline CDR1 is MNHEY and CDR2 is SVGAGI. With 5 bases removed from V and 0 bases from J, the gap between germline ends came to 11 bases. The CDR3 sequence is CASSPISGAKNIQYF. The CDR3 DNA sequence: TGTGCCAGCAGTCCAATTTCCGGAGCCAAAAACATTCAGTACTTC.

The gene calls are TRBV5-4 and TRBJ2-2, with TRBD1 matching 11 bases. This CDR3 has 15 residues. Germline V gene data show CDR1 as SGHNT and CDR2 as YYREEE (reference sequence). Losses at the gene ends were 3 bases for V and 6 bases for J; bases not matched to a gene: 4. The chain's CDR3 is CASSWDRGVSGELFF. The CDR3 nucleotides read TGTGCCAGCAGCTGGGACAGGGGGGTATCCGGGGAGCTGTTTTTT.

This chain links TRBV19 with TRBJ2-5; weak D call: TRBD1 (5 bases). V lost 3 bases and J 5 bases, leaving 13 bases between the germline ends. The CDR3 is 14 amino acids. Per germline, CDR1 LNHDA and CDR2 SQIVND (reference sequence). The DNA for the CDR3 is TGTGCCAGTAGTATCGCAGGGATGGAGGAGACCCAGTACTTC. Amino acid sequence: CASSIAGMEETQYF.

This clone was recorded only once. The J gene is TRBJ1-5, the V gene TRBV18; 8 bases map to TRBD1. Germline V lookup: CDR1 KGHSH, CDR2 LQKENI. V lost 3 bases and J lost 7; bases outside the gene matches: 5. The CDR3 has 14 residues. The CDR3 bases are TGTGCCAGCTCACCCTTGGACAGGGAACAGCCCCAGCATTTT. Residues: CASSPLDREQPQHF.

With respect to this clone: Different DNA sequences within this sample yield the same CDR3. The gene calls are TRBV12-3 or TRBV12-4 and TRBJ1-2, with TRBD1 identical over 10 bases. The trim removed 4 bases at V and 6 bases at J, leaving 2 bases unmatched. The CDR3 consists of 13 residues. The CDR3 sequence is CASSSGTGDGYTF. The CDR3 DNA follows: TGTGCCAGCAGTTCCGGGACAGGGGATGGCTACACCTTC.

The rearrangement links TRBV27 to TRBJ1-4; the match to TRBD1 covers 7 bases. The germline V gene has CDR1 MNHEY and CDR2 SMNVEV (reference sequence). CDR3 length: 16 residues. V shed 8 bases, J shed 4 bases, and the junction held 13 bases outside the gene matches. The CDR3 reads CASGPYRGGDNEKLFF. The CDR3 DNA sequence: TGTGCCAGCGGACCTTACAGGGGTGGAGATAATGAAAAACTGTTTTTT. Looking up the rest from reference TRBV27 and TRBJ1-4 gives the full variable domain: EAQVTQNPRYLITVTGKKLTVTCSQNMNHEYMSWYRQDPGLGLRQIYYSMNVEVTDKGDVPEGYKVSRKEKRNFPLILESPSPNQTSLYFCASGPYRGGDNEKLFFGSGTQLSVL.

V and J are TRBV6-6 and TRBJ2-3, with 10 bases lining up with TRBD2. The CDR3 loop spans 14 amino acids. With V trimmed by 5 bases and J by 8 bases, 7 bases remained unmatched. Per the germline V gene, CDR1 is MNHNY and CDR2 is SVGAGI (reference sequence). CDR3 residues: CASSGTSESVTQYF. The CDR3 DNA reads TGTGCCAGCAGTGGGACTAGCGAAAGTGTTACGCAGTATTTT.

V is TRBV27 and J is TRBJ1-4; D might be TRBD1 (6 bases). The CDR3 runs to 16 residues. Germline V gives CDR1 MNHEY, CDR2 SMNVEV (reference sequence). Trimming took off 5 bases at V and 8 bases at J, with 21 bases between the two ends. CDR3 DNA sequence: TGTGCCAGCAGTCCCCGGCCGGACAGTATAAGGGAAAAACTGTTTTTT. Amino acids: CASSPRPDSIREKLFF.

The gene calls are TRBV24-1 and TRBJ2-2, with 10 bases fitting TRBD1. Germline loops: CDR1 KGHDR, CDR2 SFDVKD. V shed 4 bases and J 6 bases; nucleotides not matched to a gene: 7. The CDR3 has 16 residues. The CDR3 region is CATSDPGQGWAGELFF. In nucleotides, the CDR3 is TGTGCCACCAGTGACCCGGGACAGGGGTGGGCCGGGGAGCTGTTTTTT.

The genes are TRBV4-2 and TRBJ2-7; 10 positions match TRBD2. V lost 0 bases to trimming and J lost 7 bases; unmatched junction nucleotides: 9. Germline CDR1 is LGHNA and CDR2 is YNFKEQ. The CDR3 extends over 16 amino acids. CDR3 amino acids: CASSQDTAGGPWEQYF. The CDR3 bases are TGTGCCAGCAGCCAAGACACAGCGGGAGGGCCTTGGGAGCAGTACTTC.

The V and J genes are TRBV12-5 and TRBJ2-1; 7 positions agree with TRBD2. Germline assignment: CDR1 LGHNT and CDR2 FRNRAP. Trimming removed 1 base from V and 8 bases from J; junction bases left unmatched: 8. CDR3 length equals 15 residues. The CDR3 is CASGLASGAGHEQFF. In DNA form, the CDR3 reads TGTGCTAGTGGTTTGGCGAGCGGGGCGGGACATGAGCAGTTCTTC.

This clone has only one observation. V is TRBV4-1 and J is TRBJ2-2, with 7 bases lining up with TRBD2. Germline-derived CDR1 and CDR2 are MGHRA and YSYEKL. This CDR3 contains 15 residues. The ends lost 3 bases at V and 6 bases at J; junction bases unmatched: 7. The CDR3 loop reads CASSQLTSVPGELFF. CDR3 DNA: TGCGCCAGCAGCCAGTTAACTAGCGTCCCCGGGGAGCTGTTTTTT.

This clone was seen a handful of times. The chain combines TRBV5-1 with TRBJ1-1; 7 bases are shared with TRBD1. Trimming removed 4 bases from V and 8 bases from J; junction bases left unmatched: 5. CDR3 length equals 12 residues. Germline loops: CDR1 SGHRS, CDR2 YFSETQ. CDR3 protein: CASSEGAREAFF. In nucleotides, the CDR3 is TGCGCCAGCAGCGAGGGGGCGCGGGAAGCTTTCTTT.

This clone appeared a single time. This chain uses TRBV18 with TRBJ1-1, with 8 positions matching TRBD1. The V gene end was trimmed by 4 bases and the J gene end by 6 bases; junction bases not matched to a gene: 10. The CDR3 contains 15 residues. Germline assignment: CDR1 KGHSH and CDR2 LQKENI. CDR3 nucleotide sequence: TGTGCCAGCTCACGCAGGGGGCAGGGGATCGCTGAAGCTTTCTTT. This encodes CASSRRGQGIAEAFF.

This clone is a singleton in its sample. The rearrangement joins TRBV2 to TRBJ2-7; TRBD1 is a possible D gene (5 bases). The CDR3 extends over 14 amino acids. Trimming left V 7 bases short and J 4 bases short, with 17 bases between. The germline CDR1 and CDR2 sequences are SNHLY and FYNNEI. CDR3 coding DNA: TGTGCCAGCAACCGACCTACGAAGGGGTACGAGCAGTACGTC. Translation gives CASNRPTKGYEQYV.

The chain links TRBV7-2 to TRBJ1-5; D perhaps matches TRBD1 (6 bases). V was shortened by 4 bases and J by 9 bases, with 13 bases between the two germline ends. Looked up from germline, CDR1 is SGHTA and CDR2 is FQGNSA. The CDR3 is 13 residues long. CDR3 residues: CASSSGGRGPQHF. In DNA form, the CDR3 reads TGTGCCAGCAGCTCGGGGGGCCGGGGGCCCCAGCATTTT.

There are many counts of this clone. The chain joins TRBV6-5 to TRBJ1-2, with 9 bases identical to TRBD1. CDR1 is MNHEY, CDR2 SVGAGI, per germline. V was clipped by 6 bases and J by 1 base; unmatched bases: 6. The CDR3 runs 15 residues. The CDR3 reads CASRGGTGNNYGYTF. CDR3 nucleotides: TGTGCCAGCAGGGGTGGGACAGGGAATAACTATGGCTACACCTTC.

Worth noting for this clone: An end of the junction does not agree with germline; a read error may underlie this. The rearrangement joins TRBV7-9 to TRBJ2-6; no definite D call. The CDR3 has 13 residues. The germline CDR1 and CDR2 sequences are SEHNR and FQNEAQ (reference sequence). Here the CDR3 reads CASSLAEAHVLTF. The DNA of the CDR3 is TGTGCCAGCAGCTTAGCAGAGGCCCACGTCCTGACTTTC.

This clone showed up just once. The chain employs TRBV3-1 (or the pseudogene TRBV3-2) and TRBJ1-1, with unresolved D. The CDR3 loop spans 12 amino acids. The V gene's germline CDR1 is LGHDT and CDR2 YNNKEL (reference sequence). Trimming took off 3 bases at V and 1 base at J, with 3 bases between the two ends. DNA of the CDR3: TGTGCCAGCAGCCACAGGAACACTGAAGCTTTCTTT. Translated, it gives CASSHRNTEAFF.

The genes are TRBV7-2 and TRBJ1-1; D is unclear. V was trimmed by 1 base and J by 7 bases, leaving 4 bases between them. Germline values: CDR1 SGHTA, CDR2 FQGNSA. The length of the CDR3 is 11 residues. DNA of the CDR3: TGTGCCAGCAGCTTAGTCAGTGAAGCTTTCTTT. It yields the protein CASSLVSEAFF.

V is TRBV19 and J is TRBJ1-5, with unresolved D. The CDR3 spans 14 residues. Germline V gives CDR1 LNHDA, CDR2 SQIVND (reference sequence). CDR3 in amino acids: CAPDRGGRNQPQHF. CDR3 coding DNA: TGTGCACCCGACCGGGGTGGTCGCAATCAGCCCCAGCATTTT.

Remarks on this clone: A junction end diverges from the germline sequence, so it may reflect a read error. The CDR3 sequence is CASRLGQGSNDGYTF. The DNA for the CDR3 is TGCGCCAGCAGACTCGGACAGGGGAGTAACGATGGCTACACCTTC. This chain uses TRBV5-1 with TRBJ1-2, with 9 bases identical to TRBD1. This CDR3 contains 15 residues. CDR1 SGHRS and CDR2 YFSETQ come from the germline V gene.

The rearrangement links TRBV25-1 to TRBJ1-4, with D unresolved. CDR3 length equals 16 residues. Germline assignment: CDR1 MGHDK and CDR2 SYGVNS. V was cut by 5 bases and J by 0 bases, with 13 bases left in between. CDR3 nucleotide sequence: TGTGCCAGCAGTCCGCGATTACCGGCAACTAATGAAAAACTGTTTTTT. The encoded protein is CASSPRLPATNEKLFF.

CDR3 in amino acids: CASSSGVGEKLFF. The CDR3 region has the DNA TGTGCCAGCAGTTCAGGGGTCGGTGAAAAACTGTTTTTT. The V and J genes are TRBV2 and TRBJ1-4; tentatively, D is TRBD1 (6 bases). The V end was cut by 5 bases, the J end by 7 bases, with 11 bases between. CDR3 length: 13 residues. Germline V CDR1 and CDR2: SNHLY, FYNNEI.

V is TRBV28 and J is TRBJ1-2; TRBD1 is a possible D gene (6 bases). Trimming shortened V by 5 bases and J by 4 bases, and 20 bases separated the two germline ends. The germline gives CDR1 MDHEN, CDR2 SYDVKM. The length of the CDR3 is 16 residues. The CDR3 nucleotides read TGTGCCAGCAGTCCCCTACAGGGTAGGGATCTCTATGGCTACACCTTC. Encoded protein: CASSPLQGRDLYGYTF.

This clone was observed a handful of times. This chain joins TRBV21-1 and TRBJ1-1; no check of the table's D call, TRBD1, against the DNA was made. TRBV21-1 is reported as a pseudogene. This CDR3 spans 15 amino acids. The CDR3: CASSEGGERVTEAFF. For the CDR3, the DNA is TGTGCCAGCAGCGAAGGGGGCGAAAGGGTCACTGAAGCTTTCTTT.

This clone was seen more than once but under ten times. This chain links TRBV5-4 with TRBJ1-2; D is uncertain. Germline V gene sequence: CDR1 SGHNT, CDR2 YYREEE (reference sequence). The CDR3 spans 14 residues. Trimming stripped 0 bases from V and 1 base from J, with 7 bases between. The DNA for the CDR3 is TGTGCCAGCAGCTTGGATCCCAGTAACTATGGCTACACCTTC. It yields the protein CASSLDPSNYGYTF.

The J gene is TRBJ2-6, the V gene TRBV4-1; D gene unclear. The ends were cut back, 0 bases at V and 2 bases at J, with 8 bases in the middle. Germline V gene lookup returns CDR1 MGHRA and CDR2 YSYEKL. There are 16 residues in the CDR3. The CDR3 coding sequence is TGCGCCAGCAGCCAAGATGCGGTCCCTGGGGCCAACGTCCTGACTTTC. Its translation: CASSQDAVPGANVLTF.